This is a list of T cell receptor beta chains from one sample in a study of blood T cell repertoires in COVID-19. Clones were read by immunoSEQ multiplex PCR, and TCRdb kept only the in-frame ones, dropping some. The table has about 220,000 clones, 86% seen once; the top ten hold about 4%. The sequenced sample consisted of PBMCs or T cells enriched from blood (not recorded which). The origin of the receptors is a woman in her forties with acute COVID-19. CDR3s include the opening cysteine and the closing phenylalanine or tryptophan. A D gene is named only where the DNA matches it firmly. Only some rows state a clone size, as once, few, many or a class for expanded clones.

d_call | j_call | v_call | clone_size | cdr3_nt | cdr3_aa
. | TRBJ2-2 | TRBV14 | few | TGTGCCAGCAGGGGGCAGGGTCCCGGGGAGCTGTTTTTT | CASRGQGPGELFF
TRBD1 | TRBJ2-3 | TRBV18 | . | TGTGCCAGCTCACTCGGACAGGTCACAGATACGCAGTATTTT | CASSLGQVTDTQYF
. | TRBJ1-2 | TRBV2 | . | TGTGCCAGCAGATCAGGACCAGGGCGTGGGGATGGCTACACCTTC | CASRSGPGRGDGYTF
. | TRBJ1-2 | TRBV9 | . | TGTGCCAGCAGCGTAGCTGGACAGTCTGGCTATGGCTACACCTTC | CASSVAGQSGYGYTF
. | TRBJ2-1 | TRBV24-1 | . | TGTGCCACCAGTGATTTTGGGGAGAGCTCCTACAATGAGCAGTTCTTC | CATSDFGESSYNEQFF
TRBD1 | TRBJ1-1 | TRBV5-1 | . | TGCGCCAGCAGCTTAGAAGGGACAGGGTTTGTCAGTTTGTCTGAAGCTTTCTTT | CASSLEGTGFVSLSEAFF
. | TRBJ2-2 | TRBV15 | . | TGTGCCACCAGCAGAGAGGAGGGCTCCGGGGAGCTGTTTTTT | CATSREEGSGELFF
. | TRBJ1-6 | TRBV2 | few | TGTGCCAGCACGGCGAGGCCTTCACCCCTCCACTTT | CASTARPSPLHF
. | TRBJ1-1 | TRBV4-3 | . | TGCGCCAGCAGCCAGAGCACTTACACTGAAGCTTTCTTT | CASSQSTYTEAFF
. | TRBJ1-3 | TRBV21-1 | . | TGTGCCAGCAGCGGAGGTCGGGCAGGGGAGGGAAACACCATATATTTT | CASSGGRAGEGNTIYF
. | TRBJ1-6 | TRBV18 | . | TGTGCCAGCTCACCTGACAGGAAAAATTCACCCCTCCACTTT | CASSPDRKNSPLHF
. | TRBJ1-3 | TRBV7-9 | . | TGTGCCAGCCAGGAAGACAGAGGTGGAAACACCATATATTTT | CASQEDRGGNTIYF
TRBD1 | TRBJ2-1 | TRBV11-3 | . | TGTGCCAGCAGCTTAGATGGAAGGGGGCATGAGCAGTTCTTC | CASSLDGRGHEQFF
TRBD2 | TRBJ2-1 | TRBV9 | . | TGTGCCAGCAGCGTAGCCCTGGGGGTAGCGGGGGACAATGAGCAGTTCTTC | CASSVALGVAGDNEQFF
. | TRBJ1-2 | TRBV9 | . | TGTGCCAGCAGCGCCTCTGGGGGCGCTAACTATGGCTACACCTTC | CASSASGGANYGYTF
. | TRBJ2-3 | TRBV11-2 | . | TGTGCCAGCAGCTTAGTAGGGGTTGGACGAAGCACAGATACGCAGTATTTT | CASSLVGVGRSTDTQYF
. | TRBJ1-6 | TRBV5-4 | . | TGTGCCAGCAGCCGGGAGCCTTCAGGTGCTACGAATTCACCCCTCCACTTT | CASSREPSGATNSPLHF
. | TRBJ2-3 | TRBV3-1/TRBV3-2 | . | TGTGCCAGCAGCCAAGAGATAGCGTCGGATACGCAGTATTTT | CASSQEIASDTQYF
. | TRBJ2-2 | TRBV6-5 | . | TGTGCCAGCAGTTACTTACGACTAAACACCGGGGAGCTGTTTTTT | CASSYLRLNTGELFF
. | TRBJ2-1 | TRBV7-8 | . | TGTGCCAGCAGCTTATATGGGTTAGCGGCGGAGTACAATGAGCAGTTCTTC | CASSLYGLAAEYNEQFF
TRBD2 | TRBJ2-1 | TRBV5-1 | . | TGCGCCAGCAGCTTGTTGGCTAGCGGGGGGGCCGATGAGCAGTTCTTC | CASSLLASGGADEQFF
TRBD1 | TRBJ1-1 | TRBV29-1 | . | TGCAGCGAAAGTTCAGGGGGCAAAGCTTTCTTT | CSESSGGKAFF
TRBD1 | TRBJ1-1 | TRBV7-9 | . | TGTGCCAGCAGCCGCCAGGGACAGGGAGAGACTGAAGCTTTCTTT | CASSRQGQGETEAFF
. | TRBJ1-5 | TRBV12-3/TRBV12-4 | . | TGTGCCAGCACCCTTGGGTCGGGTCAGCCCCAGCATTTT | CASTLGSGQPQHF
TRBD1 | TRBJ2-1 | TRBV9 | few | TGTGCCAGCAGCCAGACAGGGGACTCCTACAATGAGCAGTTCTTC | CASSQTGDSYNEQFF
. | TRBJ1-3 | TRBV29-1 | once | TGCAGCGTTGAGATGGTTATTACGGTCGACTCTGGAAACACCATATATTTT | CSVEMVITVDSGNTIYF
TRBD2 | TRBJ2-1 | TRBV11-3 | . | TGTGCCAGCAGCTTAGTTGCCAGCGGGGGCTACAATGAGCAGTTCTTC | CASSLVASGGYNEQFF
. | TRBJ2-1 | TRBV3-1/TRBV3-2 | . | TGTGCCAGCAGCCAAGAAAGGAGCGGAGCCTACAATGAGCAGTTCTTC | CASSQERSGAYNEQFF
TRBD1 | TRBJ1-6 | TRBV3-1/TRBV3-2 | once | TGTGCCATCAGACAGGGAGAAAATTCACCCCTCCACTTT | CAIRQGENSPLHF